The clone carrying this TCR beta chain has only one observation. This sample stems from a study of monozygotic twins with cystic fibrosis. Study-wide background: Approximately 3 micrograms of fragmented DNA underwent around 14 PCR cycles for library preparation.

The CDR3 contains 14 residues. Germline V gene data show CDR1 as LNHDA and CDR2 as SQIVND (reference sequence). The J segment lost 6 bases and the V segment lost 1 base, leaving 5 bases of the junction unmatched. Profiled with immunoSEQ multiplex PCR; TCRdb holds only in-frame clones, not every one. The sample lists 35,000 or so clones; nearly 85% were seen once. V is TRBV19 and J is TRBJ2-7, with TRBD2 identical over 8 bases. The sample comprised blood. The clonotype was recovered from a girl aged 2 to 10 with cystic fibrosis. The CDR3 sequence is CASSIVGGAGEQYF. The CDR3 DNA reads TGTGCCAGTAGTATAGTCGGGGGGGCCGGCGAGCAGTACTTC. Complete variable domain (other parts from reference TRBV19 and TRBJ2-7): DGGITQSPKYLFRKEGQNVTLSCEQNLNHDAMYWYRQDPGQGLRLIYYSQIVNDFQKGDIAEGYSVSREKKESFPLTVTSAQKNPTAFYLCASSIVGGAGEQYFGPGTRLTVT.